A single T cell receptor (beta chain) is shown here with its context. Its antigen is still unknown. No qualities accompany the bases; no much larger clone lies one base away. Libraries were constructed by the immunoSEQ multiplex PCR assay. For the multiplex PCR, a mixture combining 60 forward primers for TCR Vbeta segments and 13 reverse primers for TCR Jbeta segments was used. A multiplex PCR assay on genomic DNA amplified the CDR3 region of rearranged TCR beta genes. On the Illumina HiSeq System, the amplified TCR beta libraries were sequenced as 87-base-pair reads. The study's processing was this. In a later analysis, tens of millions of unique TCR beta chains were counted across the roughly 610 repertoires, and around 11 million of these chains were shared by at least two donors. To remove PCR and sequencing errors, raw reads were error-corrected and collapsed into unique sequences using a nearest-neighbor algorithm that merged closely related sequences. CDR3 sequences were aligned to IMGT reference sequences to assign V, D and J gene segments. For a sequence to be retained, a match of at least six nucleotides to both a V gene segment and a J gene segment was required. A rearrangement was called productive if the CDR3 had no stop codons and remained in frame with V and J, and every other rearrangement was called non-productive. Following IMGT convention, CDR3 was defined as the stretch from the second conserved V-encoded cysteine to the conserved J-encoded phenylalanine. The earlier analysis of some 600 of the donors excluded sequences that lacked an unambiguous match to a single V gene segment. In an earlier analysis of around 590 of the donors, a V segment was called functional when productive rearrangements were above 56.7%, and segregating when the standard deviation between donors exceeded 5%. A statistical classification framework was built to diagnose cytomegalovirus status from the catalog of TCR beta chain sequences. A later analysis assigned V and J genes by comparing TCR nucleotide sequences with IMGT/GENE-DB human TR gene sequences. Using the TCRdist pipeline, a later analysis assigned CDR3 sequences along with most-parsimonious VDJ recombination scenarios. In a later analysis, each TCR beta chain was defined by its CDR3 amino acid sequence together with its V-gene family, and reads without a unique V-gene family were excluded. In a later analysis, 450 to 600 highly shared, low-generation-probability nucleotide sequences were removed to address suspected cross-contamination and a sequencing artifact. For each public chain, a later analysis derived a clonal expansion index from normalized ranks of inferred template counts within each repertoire. In a later analysis, generation probabilities were computed with a VDJ recombination model fitted to out-of-frame rearrangements, and the resulting probabilities were checked against IGoR. A later analysis scored TCR-TCR, TCR-HLA and TCR-CMV co-occurrence with hypergeometric tests, applying a repertoire-size bias correction to TCR pairs. A later analysis estimated false discovery rates by permuting HLA or CMV assignments 20 times. In a later analysis, co-occurring TCRs were grouped using DBSCAN, with TCRdist sequence similarity added in when clustering inside HLA-allele-positive subsets. Repertoires with fewer than 30,000 or more than 120,000 public chains, plus five repertoires with anomalous nucleotide sharing, were excluded from co-occurrence clustering. The table comes from immuneACCESS by way of TCRdb, which keeps in-frame sequences with V and J called. Part of the clones is missing from these tables; in studies checked, under half for an unresolved V gene and the rest for unknown reasons. D and trimming come from the DNA, and the V and J calls and clone size come from that table. Here the sample has more than 200,000 clones; roughly 68% occur a single time. Of the sample, less than 3% falls within the top ten clones.

The cohort consisted of hundreds of healthy bone marrow donors. At the time of sampling, all cohort members were nominally healthy, though unrecorded immune exposures were likely present. The donor tested CMV seropositive and was one of the 289 seropositive cohort members. Every donor gave a peripheral blood sample, and the peripheral blood mononuclear cells from that sample were used for TCR beta sequencing. Genomic DNA extraction from the blood cell samples was performed with the Qiagen DNeasy Blood Extraction Kit. The data belong to a study of cytomegalovirus exposure and HLA in healthy donors (dated by TCRdb to the late 2010s). About the study as a whole: In an earlier analysis of around 540 of the donors, less than 350 Gb of sequence data and 90 million to 120 million unique TCR beta sequences from 150 million to 200 million T cells were reported. Approximately 310 gigabases of sequencing data and roughly 81 million unique TCR sequences made up an early release that covered under 750 HLA-typed donors. The genetic ancestry cluster associated with self-reported Caucasian donors included 65% to 90% of the 300 to 400 genotyped donors. The study was designed to test whether signatures of past pathogen exposure could be identified by cataloging public T cell receptors. Using immunosequencing, the study profiled T cell repertoires from 666 subjects and related those repertoires to cytomegalovirus serostatus. Along with the approximately 700-subject first cohort, a separate validation cohort of about 110 different subjects was used. To predict cytomegalovirus infection status, the study combined high-throughput TCR immunosequencing, statistical association of individual TCRs with disease status, and machine learning. To study patterns of TCR occurrence, a later analysis re-analyzed previously published TCR beta repertoires from 700 or so donors and added high-resolution HLA genotyping. Rather than drawing on any new phenotypic data, the later analysis identified candidate immune exposures from TCR beta sequences and the way those sequences occurred across donors. In an earlier analysis of 587 of the donors, high-throughput TCR beta sequencing was used to judge whether each TCR beta V gene segment behaved as functional or pseudogenic. Donor age, sex, ethnicity and CMV serostatus were collected together with the repertoire data. Genome-wide SNP genotypes for about 65% of the roughly 670 donors were used in a later genetic analysis, which treated that subset as a discovery cohort. All discovery cohort repertoires had been generated on a single sequencing platform. Both class I and class II loci were covered by HLA typing, at four-digit resolution. Typing coverage varied by locus: roughly 620-640 donors for A, B, C, DRB1 and DQB1; roughly 560 for DQA1; about 590 for DPA1; around 490 for DPB1. A handful of DR-DQ haplotypes were handled as single units for association and clustering because linkage in the cohort was strong. Among about 360 genotyped donors of the cohort, an average of about 240,000 unique TCR beta nucleotide sequences were sequenced per donor, around 20% of them non-productive.

Overall study results and their limits: At a false discovery rate of 0.05, a later analysis linked fewer than 20,000 TCR beta sequences to specific HLA alleles. Because HLA typing was unavailable for some donors at each locus, only the typed subset was used in association tests. In an earlier analysis of around 500 of the donors, most TCR beta V segments appeared in productive rearrangements about 87% or about 30% of the time, broadly matching IMGT annotations. According to a later genetic analysis, donors in an Asian-associated ancestry cluster had fewer N-insertions in productive TCRs than the approximately 710-donor mean. In a later analysis, several top co-occurrence clusters were reported to appear linked to parvovirus B19, influenza, CMV and Epstein-Barr virus. A further reported finding was that TCR beta sequences accurately predicted the HLA-A and HLA-B alleles for most subjects in the first cohort. Linkage disequilibrium might explain the correlated functional status among segregating V segments, but an unknown experimental factor could not be ruled out. Only TCR beta chains were sequenced in this cohort, and the absence of alpha or paired-chain data limited detectable features. An association between a missense DCLRE1C variant and V-gene and J-gene trimming of TCR beta chains was found in a later genetic analysis and replicated in an independent cohort. The study gave a list of 150 to 200 TCR beta chains associated with cytomegalovirus. Across donors, most TCR sequences were observed very rarely, whereas some public TCRs were present in many individuals. Assigning TCR associations to individual alleles was difficult when HLA alleles, especially DR and DQ, strongly co-occurred. According to the authors, the approach could potentially be generalized to other disease states and immunological phenotypes. In a later analysis, TCR association rates were found to vary across HLA loci, with the most associated TCRs seen for DRB1 alleles and the fewest for HLA-C alleles. The only immune exposure information available for the cohort was CMV serostatus. The classifier was reported to diagnose cytomegalovirus status with high specificity and sensitivity in both the original and validation cohorts. Three of the identified cytomegalovirus-associated TCR beta chains were confirmed in vitro to be specific for cytomegalovirus antigens. About 17 rarely observed V segments, including chromosome 9 orphons, were excluded from the earlier analysis of about 610 of the donors because counts were too low. A later analysis found that HLA-associated TCR beta chains were more clonally expanded and had lower generation probabilities than equally common non-associated chains. A later analysis found that most CMV-associated TCR beta chains appeared HLA-restricted, with HLA associations seemingly driven largely by CMV exposure. A cluster of highly shared sequence variants was judged likely to be a technical artifact of the sequencing pipeline. The presence/absence analyses assumed that sequencing depth was roughly uniform across donors, and that assumption may not be true. Some IMGT-functional V segments, including TRBV6-2 and TRBV6-3, could not be told apart with the 87-base-pair reads, so those segments were excluded.

The cysteine opens and the phenylalanine closes a CDR3 of 15 amino acids. CDR3 DNA is the only sequence kept; it has 45 bases, read in frame from the first base. Looking up the germline V gene yields CDR1 MNHNS and CDR2 SASEGT. Sequenced material: PBMCs. This receptor was identified in a middle-aged man in good health and CMV-seropositive. Recombination linked TRBV6-1 to TRBJ2-5; confidence is insufficient to name the D gene. The last part of the DNA fits TRBJ2-7 better; the J call may be wrong. The CDR3 region has the sequence CASSEVADPSYEQYF. The DNA sequence is as follows: TGTGCCAGCAGTGAAGTGGCGGATCCTTCCTACGAGCAGTACTTC.